Sequencing of this TCR beta chain was carried out in a study of OX40 agonist ivuxolimab in advanced cancers. Sequenced by immunoSEQ multiplex PCR; TCRdb stores in-frame clones only, minus some. The repertoire holds 60,000 to 65,000 clones, with approximately 90% as singletons. Findings and caveats of the study: Mean expanded clone counts were higher in CD8+ than CD4+ T cells.

V was clipped by 1 base and J by 1 base, with 8 bases between them. Germline V gene sequence: CDR1 SGHVS, CDR2 FQNEAQ. This CDR3 spans 15 amino acids. To note about this clone: Its antigen is as yet unknown. Other nucleotide sequences from this sample produce the same CDR3.

This chain joins TRBV7-8 and TRBJ2-4; D unresolved. The clonotype was recovered from an adult with an advanced solid tumor such as melanoma, head and neck, liver or kidney cancer. Sequenced material: CD4+ or CD8+ T cells sorted from blood, taken in a trial of the OX40 agonist ivuxolimab. CDR3 nucleotides: TGTGCCAGCAGCTTAGGAGGTTTGGCCAAAAACATTCAGTACTTC. It yields the protein CASSLGGLAKNIQYF. The whole variable domain, filled in from reference TRBV7-8 and TRBJ2-4, reads GAGVSQSPRYKVAKRGQDVALRCDPISGHVSLFWYQQALGQGPEFLTYFQNEAQLDKSGLPSDRFFAERPEGSVSTLKIQRTQQEDSAVYLCASSLGGLAKNIQYFGAGTRLSVL.